This section outlines one TCR beta chain sequence together with its context. Its target is not known. V was trimmed by 10 bases and J by 8 bases, leaving 17 bases between them. CDR1 and CDR2 from the germline V gene are MNHNS and SASEGT. This CDR3 is built from 13 residues. This entry belongs to a study of shared clonotypes between healthy human individuals. Some clones are missing from TCRdb's copy, which holds only in-frame ones; the method was immunoSEQ multiplex PCR. The profile shows about 2.4 million clones, around 90% of them singletons. Study findings and constraints: Compared with clonotypes that all four donors shared, non-shared clonotypes had lower generation probabilities. An expected dependence of interdonor clonotype sharing on sequencing depth was noted.

This clonotype was sampled from a man in his late teens or twenties in good health. The chain employs TRBV6-1 and TRBJ1-4; a weak D match, TRBD1 (5 bases). The source material was naive CD4+ T cells sorted from blood. The subset here: CD45RA+ positively selected. The CDR3 sequence: CAIGTGAEEKLFF. Here the CDR3 DNA reads TGTGCCATCGGAACCGGGGCTGAAGAAAAACTGTTTTTT.